The 2 T cell receptor beta chains in this list originate from one sample, sequenced in a study of blood T cell repertoires in COVID-19 (dated by TCRdb to the early 2020s). Library construction relied on the immunoSEQ multiplex PCR assay. Imported from immuneACCESS, the table was reduced by TCRdb to in-frame sequences with V and J called. These copies leave out some clones; in studies compared against another copy, an unresolved V gene accounts for under half, and the cause of the remainder is not known. In all, the sample holds about 300,000 clones, and about 90% of those were seen once. Approximately 5.2% of the sample is taken by the ten largest. Sequencing was carried out using PBMCs or T cells enriched from blood (not recorded which). Receptor source: a woman under 40 who had recovered from COVID-19.

V usage is TRBV7-9 and J usage is TRBJ1-4; tentative D call: TRBD1 (5 bases). V was cut by 4 bases and J by 7 bases, with 25 bases left in between. CDR3 length: 18 amino acids. The germline V gene encodes CDR1 SEHNR and CDR2 FQNEAQ (reference sequence). The CDR3 DNA sequence: TGTGCCAGCAGCTCGCACCCGCCTCCGGGACTGCGCCCTGAAAAACTGTTTTTT. Protein product: CASSSHPPPGLRPEKLFF.

The CDR3 here is CASSVWPGIADTQYF. The CDR3 coding sequence is TGTGCCAGCAGCGTGTGGCCAGGGATAGCAGATACGCAGTATTTT. The gene calls are TRBV9 and TRBJ2-3; D may be TRBD1 (5 bases). The CDR3 runs 15 residues. Trimming cost V 2 bases and J 4 bases, with 14 bases left between them. CDR1 SGDLS and CDR2 YYNGEE come from the germline V gene.